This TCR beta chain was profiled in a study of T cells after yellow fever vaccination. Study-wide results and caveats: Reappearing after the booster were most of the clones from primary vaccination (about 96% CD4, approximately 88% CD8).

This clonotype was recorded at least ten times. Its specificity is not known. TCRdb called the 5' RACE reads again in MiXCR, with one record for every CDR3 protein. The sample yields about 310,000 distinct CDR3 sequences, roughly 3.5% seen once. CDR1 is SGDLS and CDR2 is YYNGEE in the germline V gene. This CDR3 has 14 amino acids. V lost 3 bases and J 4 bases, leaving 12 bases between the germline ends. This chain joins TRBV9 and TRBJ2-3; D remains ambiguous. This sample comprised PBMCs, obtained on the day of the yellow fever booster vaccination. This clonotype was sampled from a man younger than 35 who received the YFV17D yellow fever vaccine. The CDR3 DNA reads TGTGCCAGCAGCGCCTGGGTTGAGGCAGATACGCAGTATTTT. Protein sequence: CASSAWVEADTQYF. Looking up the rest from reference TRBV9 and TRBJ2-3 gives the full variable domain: DSGVTQTPKHLITATGQRVTLRCSPRSGDLSVYWYQQSLDQGLQFLIQYYNGEERAKGNILERFSAQQFPDLHSELNLSSLELGDSALYFCASSAWVEADTQYFGPGTRLTVL.